Below, one TCR beta chain is given with its context. Its recognized antigen is unknown. No base qualities exist here, and no much larger clone lies one base off it. The CDR3 regions of human TCRbeta chains were analyzed by immunosequencing. The study's processing was this. TCRs in the repertoires were matched against a reference library of SARS-CoV-2-specific TCRs that had been generated with the MIRA antigen-specificity platform. Breadth meant the fraction of unique TCRs that were SARS-CoV-2-associated, whereas depth meant the fraction of total T cells that were SARS-CoV-2-associated. Using the MIRA data, each spike-specific TCR was assigned both to the spike region to which the TCR was reactive and to a CD4 or CD8 class. Log10-transformed breadth and depth values were compared by one-way ANOVA with Sidak's multiple comparisons tests. TCRdb stores this immuneACCESS table with in-frame sequences only. Part of the clones is absent; in the studies checked, under half of the shortfall reflects unresolved V genes, and no reason is known for the rest. V and J calls and clone size are those listed in that table; D and trimming were worked out from the DNA. This sample has about 140,000 clones in its table, and 80% to 95% of those were observed once. The ten largest clones represent around 1.5% of the sample.

The sample's time point label is to be understood as: baseline before first vaccination. Vaccinee samples were obtained from the UK trials COV001 and COV002, which included a single-blind randomized controlled phase 2/3 trial of AZD1222 (ChAdOx1 nCoV-19) in healthy adults. For TCRbeta chain sequencing, PBMC samples from trial participants were taken at day 0 and at day 28 after the second dose. The entry originates in a study of T cell responses to AZD1222 COVID-19 vaccine (dated by TCRdb to the early 2020s). Turning to the overall study: AZD1222 recipients whose second dose came at about 4 weeks and those whose second dose came at about 12 weeks were combined into one group, since spike-specific TCR depth and breadth did not differ between the two schedules. Trial participants were enrolled by age into 18-55, 56-69 and 70-plus year subgroups, with roughly 160, 29 and 62 TCR-sequenced participants respectively. TCR sequencing covered some 250 trial participants: 200 to 220 given two doses of AZD1222 and approximately 26 given two doses of MenACWY control vaccine.

Beyond this particular receptor, the publication reports: After two AZD1222 doses, both the breadth and the depth of spike-specific TCRs were significantly higher than at day 0 and than in MenACWY recipients. The whole spike protein was spanned by vaccine-associated CD4 TCRs, and dominant responses were seen in regions 160-218 and 743-854. Because no samples from the day 14 peak response were available, repertoires could be characterized only after the peak T cell response. Reportedly, close to half of the unique spike-specific TCRs recognized epitopes lying outside the regions that are mutated in the B.1.351 and B.1.1.7 variants. In the small 56-69-year group, the increase in depth fell short of significance, most likely because of low power. Most participants were white British and females outnumbered males, and the authors suggested that clonal diversity may have been underestimated. Conclusions about previously exposed vaccinees were limited because only five to seven AZD1222 recipients were SARS-CoV-2 seropositive at baseline.

The CDR3 covers 14 residues, taking in both the cysteine and the phenylalanine. Only the CDR3 portion is preserved as DNA: 42 bases, with reading frame beginning at the first base. Trimming leaves V shorter by 5 bases and J shorter by 7 bases, with the junction holding 7 bases beyond the gene matches. As encoded in the germline V gene (reference sequence), CDR1 is MNHEY while CDR2 is SMNVEV. The rearrangement combines TRBV27 with TRBJ1-5; TRBD1 lines up with 8 middle nucleotides. The sample in question was peripheral blood, obtained on day 0 of AZD1222 vaccination. The source is an adult in good health. CDR3 sequence: CASSPSGGGQPQHF. The DNA is TGTGCCAGCAGTCCCTCAGGGGGCGGGCAGCCCCAGCATTTT.